The 30 T cell receptor beta chains listed next were all sequenced from one sample in a study of technical replicates of blood from several donors. Only in-frame clones appear in the TCRdb table, and some are missing; sequencing was by immunoSEQ multiplex PCR. This sample has about 100,000 clones, with about 95% found just once. The sequenced material came from T cells isolated from PBMCs. The origin of the receptors is a human donor in good health.

This clone showed up just once. CDR3 protein: CASSQDSASNEKLFF. CDR3 in DNA: TGCGCCAGCAGCCAAGACAGCGCAAGTAATGAAAAACTGTTTTTT. The genes are TRBV4-3 and TRBJ1-4, with D unclear. Per the germline V gene, CDR1 is LGHNA and CDR2 is YSLEER. Trimming shortened V by 0 bases and J by 4 bases, and 9 bases separated the two germline ends. The CDR3 extends over 15 amino acids.

The chain employs TRBV30 and TRBJ2-5, with TRBD1 as a possible D gene (5 bases). CDR3 length equals 13 residues. Trimming took 2 bases from V and 8 from J, leaving 15 bases between them. CDR1 and CDR2 (germline): GTSNPN, SVGIG (reference sequence). The chain's CDR3 is CAWSRQTQGTQYF. CDR3 DNA: TGTGCCTGGAGTAGACAGACCCAAGGAACCCAGTACTTC.

The chain uses TRBV28 and TRBJ2-7; unclear D gene. V was clipped by 4 bases and J by 2 bases, with 9 bases between them. Germline CDR1 and CDR2: MDHEN and SYDVKM. This CDR3 spans 13 amino acids. In DNA, the CDR3 is TGTGCCAGCAGTTCTTACAGTCCCTACGAGCAGTACTTC. Translating it yields CASSSYSPYEQYF.

V gene TRBV5-1 combines with J gene TRBJ2-2; TRBD1 agrees at 8 bases. This CDR3 comprises 14 residues. Germline lookup yields CDR1 SGHRS and CDR2 YFSETQ. J gave up 7 bases and V 7 bases, and 9 bases lay outside the gene matches. In DNA form, the CDR3 reads TGCGCCAGCGTCGACAGGGGAGGAGGCGGGGAGCTGTTTTTT. Its translation is CASVDRGGGGELFF. The entire variable domain, with the rest obtained from reference TRBV5-1 and TRBJ2-2, is as follows: KAGVTQTPRYLIKTRGQQVTLSCSPISGHRSVSWYQQTPGQGLQFLFEYFSETQRNKGNFPGRFSGRQFSNSRSEMNVSTLELGDSALYLCASVDRGGGGELFFGEGSRLTVL.

This rearrangement joins TRBV6-1 to TRBJ2-7, with D possibly TRBD1 on 6 matching bases. The CDR3 has 14 amino acids. The V gene lost 7 bases and the J gene lost 2 bases, with 15 bases spanning the gap. CDR1 is MNHNS, CDR2 SASEGT, per germline. This CDR3 reads CASTIRGSPYEQYF. DNA for the CDR3: TGTGCCAGCACCATAAGGGGGAGCCCCTACGAGCAGTACTTC.

This clone was detected only once. The chain couples TRBV5-8 to TRBJ1-3; 8 nucleotides align to TRBD1. V shed 2 bases, J shed 4 bases, and the junction held 2 bases outside the gene matches. The germline gives CDR1 SGHTS, CDR2 YDEGEE. This CDR3 comprises 14 residues. The CDR3 bases are TGTGCCAGCAGCTTAGACAGGGGAGGAAACACCATATATTTT. Its protein is CASSLDRGGNTIYF.

V is TRBV30 and J is TRBJ2-7; 7 bases are shared with TRBD2. The V segment lost 1 base and the J segment 6 bases; nucleotides outside the gene matches: 6. This CDR3 has 13 residues. The germline V gene has CDR1 GTSNPN and CDR2 SVGIG (reference sequence). CDR3 region: CAWSAAGVGEQYF. Written as DNA, the CDR3 is TGTGCCTGGAGTGCTGCGGGAGTGGGCGAGCAGTACTTC.

V is TRBV2 and J is TRBJ2-5; D is unresolved. The CDR3 is 13 amino acids. CDR1 is SNHLY, CDR2 FYNNEI, per germline. V lost 0 bases and J lost 5, with 7 bases in between. The CDR3 sequence is CASSEALQETQYF. The CDR3 region has the DNA TGTGCCAGCAGTGAAGCGCTTCAGGAGACCCAGTACTTC.

The chain recombines TRBV6-5 with TRBJ2-7; the match to TRBD2 covers 8 bases. The V and J ends lost 2 bases and 6 bases, in that order; junction bases with no gene match: 6. This CDR3 is built from 14 residues. Looked up from germline, CDR1 is MNHEY and CDR2 is SVGAGI. CDR3 region: CASSYISGSSEQYF. The CDR3 DNA sequence: TGTGCCAGCAGTTACATCAGCGGGAGCTCCGAGCAGTACTTC.

As DNA, the CDR3 is TGTGCCTCCAAGACTAGCGGGAGCCCAGATACGCAGTATTTT. Amino acid sequence: CASKTSGSPDTQYF. J is TRBJ2-3 and V is TRBV2; 12 bases line up with TRBD2. J lost 4 bases, V lost 11 bases, and 7 bases had no gene match. The CDR3 length is 14 residues. CDR1 and CDR2 (germline): SNHLY, FYNNEI.

V and J are TRBV5-1 and TRBJ2-5; D is perhaps TRBD2 (6 bases). Germline values: CDR1 SGHRS, CDR2 YFSETQ. This CDR3 has 13 amino acids. Trimming cost V 4 bases and J 2 bases, with 9 bases left between them. CDR3 sequence: CASSPGLQETQYF. CDR3 DNA sequence: TGCGCCAGCAGCCCTGGACTACAAGAGACCCAGTACTTC.

This chain connects TRBV15 to TRBJ2-3; no clear D gene. This CDR3 is 15 amino acids long. V lost 0 bases, J lost 2 bases, and 9 bases lay in between. Germline lookup yields CDR1 LNHNV and CDR2 YYDKDF (reference sequence). CDR3 DNA sequence: TGTGCCACCAGCAGAGATAACGGAGACACAGATACGCAGTATTTT. It is translated as CATSRDNGDTDTQYF. Supplemented by reference TRBV15 and TRBJ2-3, the full variable domain reads DAMVIQNPRYQVTQFGKPVTLSCSQTLNHNVMYWYQQKSSQAPKLLFHYYDKDFNNEADTPDNFQSRRPNTSFCFLDIRSPGLGDTAMYLCATSRDNGDTDTQYFGPGTRLTVL.

V gene TRBV7-9 combines with J gene TRBJ2-5; maybe TRBD1 (6 bases). The CDR3 covers 16 residues. V was pared by 5 bases and J by 4 bases, with 20 bases between. Germline CDR1 and CDR2: SEHNR and FQNEAQ (reference sequence). CDR3 residues: CASSISNRVEGETQYF. The CDR3 nucleotides read TGTGCCAGCAGCATCTCTAACAGGGTAGAGGGAGAGACCCAGTACTTC.

This clone came up a few times. The chain uses TRBV2 and TRBJ2-7; perhaps TRBD2 as D (5 bases). V gave up 7 bases and J gave up 9 bases, with 19 bases separating them. This CDR3 is built from 13 residues. CDR1 is SNHLY and CDR2 is FYNNEI in the germline V gene. The CDR3 DNA is TGTGCCAGCAACGAGCCCTTTACAGCGGTGCAGTACTTC. The encoded protein is CASNEPFTAVQYF.

The chain combines TRBV2 with TRBJ2-5, with 9 bases aligning to TRBD2. CDR1 SNHLY and CDR2 FYNNEI come from the germline V gene. This CDR3 has 14 residues. Trimming removed 8 bases from V and 1 base from J; junction bases left unmatched: 5. CDR3 amino acids: CASSLAGIQETQYF. The CDR3 DNA sequence: TGTGCCAGCTCTCTAGCGGGAATCCAAGAGACCCAGTACTTC.

This rearrangement joins TRBV2 to TRBJ2-1, with 10 bases lining up with TRBD2. The germline gives CDR1 SNHLY, CDR2 FYNNEI. The CDR3 runs 13 residues. The junction had 7 bases not matched to a gene; V was cut back by 5 bases and J by 12 bases. The DNA of the CDR3 is TGTGCCAGCAGTCCAGGGGTAGCGGGAGGGCAGTTCTTC. Protein: CASSPGVAGGQFF.

The chain links TRBV28 to TRBJ1-5; maybe TRBD1 (6 bases). V was clipped by 4 bases and J by 3 bases, with 7 bases between them. The CDR3 spans 13 residues. CDR1 MDHEN and CDR2 SYDVKM come from the germline V gene. The CDR3 DNA follows: TGTGCCAGCAGTTGGACAGACAATCAGCCCCAGCATTTT. Translating it yields CASSWTDNQPQHF.

The chain is built from TRBV5-4 and TRBJ2-1; D may be TRBD2 (6 bases). Germline values: CDR1 SGHNT, CDR2 YYREEE (reference sequence). This CDR3 region has 16 residues. V was trimmed by 3 bases and J by 4 bases, leaving 17 bases between them. The CDR3 sequence: CASSYSLAAPYNEQFF. DNA for the CDR3: TGTGCCAGCAGCTACAGCTTAGCGGCACCTTACAATGAGCAGTTCTTC. The full variable domain, rest sourced from reference TRBV5-4 and TRBJ2-1, is ETGVTQSPTHLIKTRGQQVTLRCSSQSGHNTVSWYQQALGQGPQFIFQYYREEENGRGNFPPRFSGLQFPNYSSELNVNALELDDSALYLCASSYSLAAPYNEQFFGPGTRLTVL.

The chain uses TRBV2 and TRBJ2-5; TRBD2 is a possible D gene (6 bases). V shed 2 bases and J shed 5 bases, with 15 bases lying between them. The CDR3 consists of 15 residues. Germline V gene sequence: CDR1 SNHLY, CDR2 FYNNEI. The CDR3 nucleotides read TGTGCCAGCAGTGAACCTATTCCGGGACTGGAGACCCAGTACTTC. The encoded protein is CASSEPIPGLETQYF.

The rearrangement uses TRBV2 and TRBJ2-1, with TRBD1 as a possible D gene (6 bases). The V end lost 8 bases, the J end lost 3 bases, and 20 bases lay between the germline ends. This CDR3 contains 16 residues. Germline lookup yields CDR1 SNHLY and CDR2 FYNNEI. For the CDR3, the DNA is TGTGCCAGCTCCTTGTGGGGGCGAGTCAACTACAATGAGCAGTTCTTC. It translates to CASSLWGRVNYNEQFF.

This clone appeared once. The chain employs TRBV4-3 and TRBJ2-7, with 16 positions matching TRBD2. The V gene's germline CDR1 is LGHNA and CDR2 YSLEER. CDR3 length: 19 residues. Germline trimming cut 4 bases from V and 5 bases from J; bases unmatched to any gene: 14. The CDR3 DNA sequence: TGCGCCAGCAGCCGGGACGGGACAGCGGGACTAGCGGGAGGGCACGAGCAGTACTTC. Amino acids: CASSRDGTAGLAGGHEQYF.

The CDR3 is CATSRDRSILLTSGTTGELFF. The CDR3 DNA is TGTGCCACCAGCAGAGATCGCTCGATTTTACTGACTAGCGGGACGACCGGGGAGCTGTTTTTT. The chain combines TRBV15 with TRBJ2-2; 11 bases match TRBD2. The J segment lost 5 bases and the V segment lost 0 bases, leaving 17 bases of the junction unmatched. The CDR3 has 21 residues. CDR1 and CDR2 (germline): LNHNV, YYDKDF (reference sequence).

The chain joins TRBV19 to TRBJ1-1; 10 nucleotides align to TRBD1. This CDR3 has 13 amino acids. CDR1 LNHDA and CDR2 SQIVND come from the germline V gene (reference sequence). V shed 9 bases and J 5 bases; nucleotides not matched to a gene: 6. The CDR3 DNA reads TGTGCCAGCAAGACAGGGGGCTTGACTGAAGCTTTCTTT. It translates to CASKTGGLTEAFF.

This clone was found a few times. The gene calls are TRBV5-4 and TRBJ1-1; D not resolved. The germline V and J ends were trimmed by 4 bases and 0 bases, with 7 bases remaining between them. This CDR3 is 13 amino acids long. Germline V gene data show CDR1 as SGHNT and CDR2 as YYREEE (reference sequence). The CDR3 sequence is CASSRLVNTEAFF. As DNA, the CDR3 is TGTGCCAGCAGCCGGCTAGTGAACACTGAAGCTTTCTTT.

CDR3 sequence reads: CAWGGDRGHEQYF. Here the CDR3 DNA reads TGTGCCTGGGGGGGTGACAGGGGCCACGAGCAGTACTTC. The V gene is TRBV30, the J gene TRBJ2-7; 8 bases map to TRBD1. The CDR3 extends over 13 amino acids. Trimming took 5 bases from V and 5 from J; bases not matched to a gene: 8. Germline V gene lookup returns CDR1 GTSNPN and CDR2 SVGIG (reference sequence). The full variable domain, completed using reference TRBV30 and TRBJ2-7, is SQTIHQWPATLVQPVGSPLSLECTVEGTSNPNLYWYRQAAGRGLQLLFYSVGIGQISSEVPQNLSASRPQDRQFILSSKKLLLSDSGFYLCAWGGDRGHEQYFGPGTRLTVT.

The genes are TRBV6-1 and TRBJ1-1; D uncertain. The CDR3 covers 15 residues. V lost 2 bases to trimming and J lost 1 base, with 11 bases between them. Germline lookup yields CDR1 MNHNS and CDR2 SASEGT. CDR3 in amino acids: CASSENPAGNTEAFF. CDR3 in DNA: TGTGCCAGCAGTGAAAATCCAGCGGGGAACACTGAAGCTTTCTTT.

The genes are TRBV21-1 and TRBJ1-2; the D segment call TRBD1 is taken from the table without a DNA check. TRBV21-1 is described as a pseudogene. The CDR3 is 13 residues long. The CDR3 spells CASSKGTGGGYTF. CDR3 DNA sequence: TGTGCCAGCAGCAAAGGGACAGGGGGCGGCTACACCTTC.

This clone was picked up a small number of times. The chain employs TRBV5-6 and TRBJ1-1; TRBD1 aligns across 9 bases. The J segment lost 4 bases and the V segment lost 5 bases, leaving 0 bases of the junction unmatched. This CDR3 contains 12 residues. The germline CDR1 and CDR2 sequences are SGHDT and YYEEEE. The CDR3 nucleotides are TGTGCCAGCAGGACAGGGGGCACTGAAGCTTTCTTT. This encodes CASRTGGTEAFF. Based on the CDR3 plus reference TRBV5-6 and TRBJ1-1, the full variable domain is DAGVTQSPTHLIKTRGQQVTLRCSPKSGHDTVSWYQQALGQGPQFIFQYYEEEERQRGNFPDRFSGHQFPNYSSELNVNALLLGDSALYLCASRTGGTEAFFGQGTRLTVV.

This clone appeared a single time. The chain couples TRBV2 to TRBJ2-7, with D possibly being TRBD2 (5 bases). This CDR3 comprises 15 residues. Trimming stripped 0 bases from V and 5 bases from J, with 14 bases between. In germline, CDR1 is SNHLY, CDR2 FYNNEI. CDR3 residues: CASSEAGLDGDEQYF. CDR3 nucleotide sequence: TGTGCCAGCAGTGAAGCTGGACTGGATGGGGACGAGCAGTACTTC.

This chain uses TRBV5-1 with TRBJ2-1, with D perhaps matching TRBD2 (6 bases). With 2 bases removed from V and 7 bases from J, the gap between germline ends came to 16 bases. There are 15 residues in the CDR3. Germline lookup yields CDR1 SGHRS and CDR2 YFSETQ. The CDR3 spells CASSFWREMENEQFF. CDR3 in DNA: TGCGCCAGCAGCTTTTGGAGGGAGATGGAGAATGAGCAGTTCTTC.